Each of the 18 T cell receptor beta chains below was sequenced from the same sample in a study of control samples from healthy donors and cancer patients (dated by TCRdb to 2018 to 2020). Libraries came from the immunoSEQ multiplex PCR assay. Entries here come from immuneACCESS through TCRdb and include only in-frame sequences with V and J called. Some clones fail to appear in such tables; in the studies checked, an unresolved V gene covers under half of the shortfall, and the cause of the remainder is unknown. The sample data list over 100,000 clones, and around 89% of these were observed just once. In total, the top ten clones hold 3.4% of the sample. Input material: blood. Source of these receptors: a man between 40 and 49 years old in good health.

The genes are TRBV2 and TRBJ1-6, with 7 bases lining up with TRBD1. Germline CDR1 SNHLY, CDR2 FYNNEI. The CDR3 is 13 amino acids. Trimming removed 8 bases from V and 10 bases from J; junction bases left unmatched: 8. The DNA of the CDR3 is TGTGCCAGCGGCGGGACAGCAAGATCACCCCTCCACTTT. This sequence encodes CASGGTARSPLHF.

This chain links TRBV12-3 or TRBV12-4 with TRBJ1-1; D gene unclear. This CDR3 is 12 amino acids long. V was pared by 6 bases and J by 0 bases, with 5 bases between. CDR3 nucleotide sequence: TGTGCCAGCAGGGTTATGAACACTGAAGCTTTCTTT. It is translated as CASRVMNTEAFF.

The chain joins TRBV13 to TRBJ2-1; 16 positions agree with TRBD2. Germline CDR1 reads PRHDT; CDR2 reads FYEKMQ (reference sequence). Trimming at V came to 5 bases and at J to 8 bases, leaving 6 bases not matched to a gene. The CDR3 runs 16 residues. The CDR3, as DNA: TGTGCCAGCAGCCCACCGGGACTAGCGGGGGGGCATGAGCAGTTCTTC. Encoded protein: CASSPPGLAGGHEQFF.

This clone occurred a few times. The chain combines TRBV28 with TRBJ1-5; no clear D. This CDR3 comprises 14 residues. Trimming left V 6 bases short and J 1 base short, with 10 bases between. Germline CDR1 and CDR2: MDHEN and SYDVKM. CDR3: CASSGLGSNQPQHF. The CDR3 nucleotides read TGTGCCAGCAGCGGACTCGGGAGCAATCAGCCCCAGCATTTT.

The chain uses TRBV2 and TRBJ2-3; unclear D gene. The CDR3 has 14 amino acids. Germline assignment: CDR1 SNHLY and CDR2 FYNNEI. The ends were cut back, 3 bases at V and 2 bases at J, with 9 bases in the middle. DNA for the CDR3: TGTGCCAGCAGTGATGGGCTGCTCACAGATACGCAGTATTTT. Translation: CASSDGLLTDTQYF.

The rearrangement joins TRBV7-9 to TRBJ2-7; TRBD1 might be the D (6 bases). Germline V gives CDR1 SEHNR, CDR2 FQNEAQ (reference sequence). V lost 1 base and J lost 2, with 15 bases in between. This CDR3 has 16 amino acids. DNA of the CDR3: TGTGCCAGCAGCTTAGGAGGGACACGGATTACCTACGAGCAGTACTTC. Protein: CASSLGGTRITYEQYF. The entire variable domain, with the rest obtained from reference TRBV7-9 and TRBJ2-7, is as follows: DTGVSQNPRHKITKRGQNVTFRCDPISEHNRLYWYRQTLGQGPEFLTYFQNEAQLEKSRLLSDRFSAERPKGSFSTLEIQRTEQGDSAMYLCASSLGGTRITYEQYFGPGTRLTVT.

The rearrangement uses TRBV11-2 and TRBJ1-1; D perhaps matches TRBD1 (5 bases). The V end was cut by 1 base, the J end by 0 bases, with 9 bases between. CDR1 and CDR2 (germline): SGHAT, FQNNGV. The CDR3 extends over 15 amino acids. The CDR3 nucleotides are TGTGCCAGCAGCTTAGGGGGGGGATTGAACACTGAAGCTTTCTTT. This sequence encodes CASSLGGGLNTEAFF.

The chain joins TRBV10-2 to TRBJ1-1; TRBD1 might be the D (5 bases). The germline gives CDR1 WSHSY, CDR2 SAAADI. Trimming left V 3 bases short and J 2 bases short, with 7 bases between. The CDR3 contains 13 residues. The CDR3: CASSEQDNTEAFF. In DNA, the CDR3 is TGCGCCAGCAGTGAACAGGACAACACTGAAGCTTTCTTT.

The CDR3 spells CASSYPQGGVYGYTF. Written as DNA, the CDR3 is TGTGCCAGCAGTTATCCTCAGGGGGGCGTCTATGGCTACACCTTC. V and J are TRBV6-5 and TRBJ1-2, with 7 bases lining up with TRBD1. This CDR3 has 15 residues. The V segment lost 3 bases and the J segment 4 bases; nucleotides outside the gene matches: 8. The germline V gene encodes CDR1 MNHEY and CDR2 SVGAGI.

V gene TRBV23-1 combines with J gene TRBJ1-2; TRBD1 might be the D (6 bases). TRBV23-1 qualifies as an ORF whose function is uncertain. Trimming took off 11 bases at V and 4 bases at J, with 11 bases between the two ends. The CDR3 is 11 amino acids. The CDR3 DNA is TGCGCCCAAGGGGGTTTCTATGGCTACACCTTC. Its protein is CAQGGFYGYTF.

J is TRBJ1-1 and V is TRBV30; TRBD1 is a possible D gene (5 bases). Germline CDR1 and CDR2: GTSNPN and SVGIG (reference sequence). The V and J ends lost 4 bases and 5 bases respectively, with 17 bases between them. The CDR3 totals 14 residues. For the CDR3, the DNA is TGTGCCTGGACCCCAAACGGGGGTATGACTGAAGCTTTCTTT. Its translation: CAWTPNGGMTEAFF.

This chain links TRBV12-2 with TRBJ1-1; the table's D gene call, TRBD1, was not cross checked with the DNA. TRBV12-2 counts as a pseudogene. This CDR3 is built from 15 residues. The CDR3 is CASRERTGDDTEAFF. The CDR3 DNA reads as TGTGCAAGTCGCGAGAGGACAGGGGACGACACTGAAGCTTTCTTT.

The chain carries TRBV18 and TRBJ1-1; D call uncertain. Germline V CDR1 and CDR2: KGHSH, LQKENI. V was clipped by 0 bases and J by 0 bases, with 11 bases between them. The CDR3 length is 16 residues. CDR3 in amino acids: CASSPPSTAMNTEAFF. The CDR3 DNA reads TGTGCCAGCTCACCACCGTCAACAGCCATGAACACTGAAGCTTTCTTT.

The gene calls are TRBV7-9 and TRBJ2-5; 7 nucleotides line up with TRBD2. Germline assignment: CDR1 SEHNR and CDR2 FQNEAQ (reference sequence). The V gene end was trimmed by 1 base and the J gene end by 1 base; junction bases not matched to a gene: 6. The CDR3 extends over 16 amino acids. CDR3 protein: CASSLGLGTIQETQYF. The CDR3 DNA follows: TGTGCCAGCAGCTTAGGACTTGGGACTATCCAAGAGACCCAGTACTTC.

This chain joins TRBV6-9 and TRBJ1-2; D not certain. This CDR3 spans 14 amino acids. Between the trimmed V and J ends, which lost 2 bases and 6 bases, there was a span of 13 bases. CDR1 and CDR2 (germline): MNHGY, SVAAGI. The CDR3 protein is CASSYEIKNHGYTF. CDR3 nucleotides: TGTGCCAGCAGTTATGAAATTAAGAACCATGGCTACACCTTC.

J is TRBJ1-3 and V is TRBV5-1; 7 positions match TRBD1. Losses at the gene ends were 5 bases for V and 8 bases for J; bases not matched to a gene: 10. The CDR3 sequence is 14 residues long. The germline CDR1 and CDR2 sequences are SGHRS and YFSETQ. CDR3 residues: CASSQGQVEDTIYF. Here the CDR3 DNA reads TGCGCCAGCAGTCAAGGACAGGTGGAGGACACCATATATTTT.

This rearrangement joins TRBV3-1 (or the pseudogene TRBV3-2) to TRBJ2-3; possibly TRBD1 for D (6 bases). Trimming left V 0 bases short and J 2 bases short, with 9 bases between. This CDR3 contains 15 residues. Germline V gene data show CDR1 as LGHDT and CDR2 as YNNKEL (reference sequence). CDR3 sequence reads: CASSQEGGLTDTQYF. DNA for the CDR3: TGTGCCAGCAGCCAAGAAGGGGGTCTCACAGATACGCAGTATTTT.

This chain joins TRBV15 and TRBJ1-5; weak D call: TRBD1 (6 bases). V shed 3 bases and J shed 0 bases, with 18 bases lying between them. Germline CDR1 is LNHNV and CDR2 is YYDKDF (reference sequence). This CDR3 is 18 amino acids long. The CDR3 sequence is CATSSGQTSVYSNQPQHF. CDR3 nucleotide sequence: TGTGCCACCAGCAGTGGACAGACTTCCGTGTATAGCAATCAGCCCCAGCATTTT.